This T cell receptor beta chain was identified in a study of blood T cell repertoires in COVID-19. Study-level information: The cDNA or gDNA used as material had been derived from T cells, B-cell-depleted T cells, or PBMCs.

Germline CDR1 MNHEY, CDR2 SMNVEV (reference sequence). With 2 bases removed from V and 11 bases from J, the gap between germline ends came to 7 bases. There are 11 residues in the CDR3. Repertoires were generated with immunoSEQ multiplex PCR, while TCRdb's copy carries only in-frame clones and drops some. The data hold 210,000 or so clones, with around 88% observed a single time. The chain links TRBV27 to TRBJ2-1; TRBD1 might be the D (5 bases). The sample consisted of peripheral blood. The receptor was isolated from a man in his fifties with active or convalescent COVID-19. The CDR3 coding sequence is TGTGCCAGCAGTTTACGACAGAAGCAGTTCTTC. The encoded protein is CASSLRQKQFF.